These 30 T cell receptor beta chains share one sample of origin, sequenced in a study of read filtering for tumor transcriptome and immune sequencing. Molecular barcoded adaptors covering alpha/delta and beta/gamma chains were used on roughly 370 ng RNA. TCRdb recomputed calls from the reads with MiXCR, one row per CDR3 protein. The repertoire consists of about 39,000 distinct CDR3 sequences, with less than 15% occurring once and the leading ten covering 18%. Sequenced input: a population of CD138-negative cells sorted from bone marrow. These receptors came from a donor aged 40 or older with multiple myeloma.

This clonotype was counted many times. A much larger clone lies one base from this, so it may be a read error. The V call is TRBV27, the J call TRBJ2-1; D ambiguous. The CDR3 is made up of 11 amino acids. V was shortened by 1 base and J by 12 bases, with 7 bases between the two germline ends. CDR1 is MNHEY and CDR2 is SMNVEV in the germline V gene (reference sequence). As DNA, the CDR3 is TGTGCCAGCAGTTTATTTGATGGGCAGTTCTTC. This sequence encodes CASSLFDGQFF.

This clonotype has ten or more counts. The chain carries TRBV27 and TRBJ2-1; TRBD2 might be the D (6 bases). The CDR3 loop spans 13 amino acids. Germline CDR1 and CDR2: MNHEY and SMNVEV (reference sequence). Trimming shortened V by 3 bases and J by 10 bases, and 13 bases separated the two germline ends. This CDR3 reads CASSFPSGGEQFF. The CDR3 DNA reads TGTGCCAGCAGTTTCCCTTCCGGGGGAGAGCAGTTCTTC.

This clonotype was detected only a few times. CDR3 DNA: TGTGCCAGCAGCTTATATGGGACAGATTATGGCTACACCTTC. Protein product: CASSLYGTDYGYTF. This chain links TRBV7-2 with TRBJ1-2; TRBD1 aligns across 7 bases. The CDR3 is 14 residues long. Per the germline V gene, CDR1 is SGHTA and CDR2 is FQGNSA. Trimming removed 2 bases from V and 5 bases from J; junction bases left unmatched: 5. Supplemented by reference TRBV7-2 and TRBJ1-2, the full variable domain reads GAGVSQSPSNKVTEKGKDVELRCDPISGHTALYWYRQSLGQGLEFLIYFQGNSAPDKSGLPSDRFSAERTGGSVSTLTIQRTQQEDSAVYLCASSLYGTDYGYTFGSGTRLTVV.

Many counts were recorded for this clonotype. The chain combines TRBV18 with TRBJ2-5; no clear D. The V gene's germline CDR1 is KGHSH and CDR2 LQKENI. V lost 4 bases and J 2 bases, leaving 14 bases between the germline ends. The CDR3 sequence is 15 residues long. Here the CDR3 reads CASSRAANKQETQYF. As DNA, the CDR3 is TGTGCCAGCTCACGGGCAGCGAACAAACAAGAGACCCAGTACTTC. Full variable domain (rest looked up from reference TRBV18 and TRBJ2-5): NAGVMQNPRHLVRRRGQEARLRCSPMKGHSHVYWYRQLPEEGLKFMVYLQKENIIDESGMPKERFSAEFPKEGPSILRIQQVVRGDSAAYFCASSRAANKQETQYFGPGTRLLVL.

In its sample, this clonotype was seen many times. V and J are TRBV28 and TRBJ1-1, with a weak D call TRBD1 (6 bases). V was trimmed by 10 bases and J by 1 base, leaving 19 bases between them. Germline V gives CDR1 MDHEN, CDR2 SYDVKM. CDR3 length: 15 residues. CDR3 bases: TGTGCCACCGGAAGGACAGCCGGTACGAACACTGAAGCTTTCTTT. It translates to CATGRTAGTNTEAFF.

In this sample, this clonotype turned up many times. The chain carries TRBV7-9 and TRBJ1-4, with 8 bases matching TRBD1. The CDR3 has 15 residues. Germline assignment: CDR1 SEHNR and CDR2 FQNEAQ (reference sequence). V gave up 5 bases and J gave up 6 bases; unmatched junction bases: 8. CDR3 in DNA: TGTGCCAGCAGCCTCGGACAGGGACCGGATGAAAAACTGTTTTTT. It codes for CASSLGQGPDEKLFF.

This clonotype was picked up many times. The genes are TRBV19 and TRBJ2-6; D may be TRBD2 (5 bases). The V end was cut by 5 bases, the J end by 0 bases, with 23 bases between. Germline V CDR1 and CDR2: LNHDA, SQIVND (reference sequence). The CDR3 length is 20 residues. This CDR3 is CASSPGLGGGPTSGANVLTF. In nucleotides, the CDR3 is TGTGCCAGTAGTCCGGGGTTGGGCGGAGGTCCGACCTCTGGGGCCAACGTCCTGACTTTC. The whole variable domain, filled in from reference TRBV19 and TRBJ2-6, reads DGGITQSPKYLFRKEGQNVTLSCEQNLNHDAMYWYRQDPGQGLRLIYYSQIVNDFQKGDIAEGYSVSREKKESFPLTVTSAQKNPTAFYLCASSPGLGGGPTSGANVLTFGAGSRLTVL.

At least ten counts were recorded for this clonotype. This chain uses TRBV12-3 or TRBV12-4 with TRBJ2-1; 9 nucleotides match TRBD1. The CDR3 extends over 16 amino acids. J lost 12 bases, V lost 5 bases, and 17 bases had no gene match. The CDR3 sequence: CASSRSGQGPTMGQFF. Written as DNA, the CDR3 is TGTGCCAGCAGTCGTTCCGGACAGGGGCCGACAATGGGGCAGTTCTTC.

This clonotype was recorded at least ten times. This chain uses TRBV9 with TRBJ2-3; D call uncertain. Germline V gene lookup returns CDR1 SGDLS and CDR2 YYNGEE. V lost 4 bases to trimming and J lost 1 base, with 7 bases between them. The CDR3 is 13 amino acids. This CDR3 reads CASSLRGTDTQYF. DNA for the CDR3: TGTGCCAGCAGCCTTCGGGGCACAGATACGCAGTATTTT.

The table lists this clonotype with many counts. The chain joins TRBV4-1 to TRBJ2-7, with TRBD2 identical over 9 bases. The CDR3 runs to 15 residues. The junction had 3 bases not matched to a gene; V was cut back by 3 bases and J by 0 bases. Germline CDR1 is MGHRA and CDR2 is YSYEKL. Here the CDR3 reads CASSQTSGFSYEQYF. In DNA, the CDR3 is TGCGCCAGCAGCCAGACTAGCGGTTTCTCCTACGAGCAGTACTTC.

By proportion, this clonotype is medium-sized. The rearrangement joins TRBV7-2 to TRBJ2-1; no definite D call. Trimming removed 5 bases at V and 7 bases at J, with 9 bases between. Germline lookup yields CDR1 SGHTA and CDR2 FQGNSA. The CDR3 extends over 12 amino acids. The CDR3 sequence is CASSRGGNEQFF. In DNA, the CDR3 is TGTGCCAGCAGCCGCGGCGGAAATGAGCAGTTCTTC.

This clonotype showed up many times. This chain uses TRBV24-1 with TRBJ2-2; D is perhaps TRBD2 (6 bases). V lost 2 bases to trimming and J lost 5 bases, with 17 bases between them. This CDR3 is 17 amino acids long. Germline lookup yields CDR1 KGHDR and CDR2 SFDVKD. CDR3 in DNA: TGTGCCACCAGTGATTACAACGGCGGAGGGTATACCGGGGAGCTGTTTTTT. Protein product: CATSDYNGGGYTGELFF.

The V gene is TRBV5-1, the J gene TRBJ2-1, with TRBD1 identical over 7 bases. CDR1 and CDR2 from the germline V gene are SGHRS and YFSETQ. Germline trimming cut 0 bases from V and 2 bases from J; bases unmatched to any gene: 2. The CDR3 has 15 amino acids. CDR3 residues: CASSLVQGPYNEQFF. The CDR3 coding sequence is TGCGCCAGCAGCTTGGTACAGGGGCCCTACAATGAGCAGTTCTTC.

In its sample, this clonotype was seen a few times. A much larger clone lies a single base off, so this may be a read error. V gene TRBV7-2 combines with J gene TRBJ2-7; D perhaps matches TRBD2 (6 bases). The germline CDR1 and CDR2 sequences are SGHTA and FQGNSA. This CDR3 has 14 residues. The CDR3 reads CASSWDLSSYGQYF. The CDR3 DNA sequence: TGTGCCAGCAGCTGGGACTTGAGCTCCTACGGGCAGTACTTC.

This clonotype was counted ten times or more. This chain links TRBV27 with TRBJ1-5; 11 bases are shared with TRBD1. The V gene's germline CDR1 is MNHEY and CDR2 SMNVEV (reference sequence). The CDR3 spans 14 residues. The V gene end was trimmed by 5 bases and the J gene end by 5 bases; junction bases not matched to a gene: 2. DNA for the CDR3: TGTGCCAGCAGTAGGGACAGGGGGGATCAGCCCCAGCATTTT. This encodes CASSRDRGDQPQHF.

The chain combines TRBV20-1 with TRBJ1-2; 9 positions match TRBD1. This CDR3 has 13 amino acids. V shed 3 bases and J 8 bases; nucleotides not matched to a gene: 7. In germline, CDR1 is DFQATT, CDR2 SNEGSKA (reference sequence). The CDR3 here is CSASGDRVDGYTF. In DNA form, the CDR3 reads TGCAGTGCTAGTGGGGACAGGGTCGACGGCTACACCTTC.

This clonotype has a handful of counts. A single base separates this from a much larger clone, so it may be a read error. The V and J genes are TRBV12-3 or TRBV12-4 and TRBJ2-5, with 7 positions matching TRBD1. The CDR3 is made up of 14 amino acids. Written as DNA, the CDR3 is TGTGCCAGCAGTCCACGGGACAGACAAGGGACCCAGTACTTC. This sequence encodes CASSPRDRQGTQYF.

V gene TRBV4-3 combines with J gene TRBJ2-1; TRBD1 might be the D (5 bases). This CDR3 is 17 amino acids long. Germline V CDR1 and CDR2: LGHNA, YSLEER. V was trimmed by 0 bases and J by 7 bases, leaving 19 bases between them. The CDR3 DNA is TGCGCCAGCAGCCAAGATGTGGCCCAGGGCAAATGGAATGAGCAGTTCTTC. Translation: CASSQDVAQGKWNEQFF.

A note on this clonotype: This may be a read error: a much more frequent sequence differs by one nucleotide. V gene TRBV5-4 combines with J gene TRBJ1-2, with D possibly being TRBD1 (6 bases). The CDR3 has 14 residues. From germline, CDR1 is SGHNT and CDR2 YYREEE (reference sequence). The CDR3 DNA follows: TGTGCCAGCAGCAGAGCCGGGACACCCTATCGCTACACCTTC. Protein sequence: CASSRAGTPYRYTF. The complete variable domain, with remaining parts taken from reference TRBV5-4 and TRBJ1-2, reads ETGVTQSPTHLIKTRGQQVTLRCSSQSGHNTVSWYQQALGQGPQFIFQYYREEENGRGNFPPRFSGLQFPNYSSELNVNALELDDSALYLCASSRAGTPYRYTFGSGTRLTVV.

This clonotype is classed as medium-sized. The V call is TRBV24-1, the J call TRBJ2-1, with D maybe TRBD1 (6 bases). The V gene lost 7 bases and the J gene lost 3 bases, with 9 bases spanning the gap. Germline values: CDR1 KGHDR, CDR2 SFDVKD. This CDR3 has 13 residues. This CDR3 is CATSQGSYNEQFF. The DNA for the CDR3 is TGTGCCACCAGCCAGGGGAGCTACAATGAGCAGTTCTTC.

In its sample, this clonotype was seen a few times. At one boundary the junction diverges from the germline segment, which might be a read error. The chain recombines TRBV18 with TRBJ2-5; the match to TRBD2 covers 11 bases. CDR1 is KGHSH and CDR2 is LQKENI in the germline V gene. This CDR3 comprises 17 residues. The CDR3 protein is CASSPPTSGVEGETQYF. In DNA, the CDR3 is TGTGCCAGCTCGCCACCGACTAGCGGGGTAGAAGGGGAGACCCAGTACTTC.

This clonotype was detected ten times or more. This chain links TRBV19 with TRBJ2-1; 8 bases are shared with TRBD2. Germline values: CDR1 LNHDA, CDR2 SQIVND (reference sequence). This CDR3 is 16 amino acids long. The junction had 13 bases not matched to a gene; V was cut back by 9 bases and J by 3 bases. CDR3 DNA sequence: TGTGCCAGCAGCCATGTGGCGGGGGGCCACTACAATGAGCAGTTCTTC. Translating gives CASSHVAGGHYNEQFF.

The genes are TRBV20-1 and TRBJ2-7, with 7 nucleotides matching TRBD1. Germline assignment: CDR1 DFQATT and CDR2 SNEGSKA (reference sequence). The V gene end was trimmed by 4 bases and the J gene end by 2 bases; junction bases not matched to a gene: 11. The CDR3 is 15 amino acids. The CDR3 nucleotides read TGCAGTGCTAACACAGGGGCGGGTGACCCCTACGAGCAGTACTTC. Translation: CSANTGAGDPYEQYF.

Relative to its sample, this clonotype is medium-sized. The chain links TRBV20-1 to TRBJ2-1, with D possibly TRBD2 on 5 matching bases. This CDR3 spans 13 amino acids. Germline values: CDR1 DFQATT, CDR2 SNEGSKA (reference sequence). Trimming took 5 bases from V and 7 from J, leaving 15 bases between them. The CDR3 spells CSAWTPQGNEQFF. The CDR3 DNA sequence: TGCAGTGCTTGGACTCCACAAGGGAATGAGCAGTTCTTC.

This clonotype was detected many times. The gene calls are TRBV28 and TRBJ2-7; no reliable D call. Per germline, CDR1 MDHEN and CDR2 SYDVKM. Trimming took off 3 bases at V and 6 bases at J, with 9 bases between the two ends. CDR3 length equals 12 residues. In nucleotides, the CDR3 is TGTGCCAGCAGTTTCCCATTGAGCGAGCAGTACTTC. It is translated as CASSFPLSEQYF.

This rearrangement joins TRBV18 to TRBJ2-5; D is undetermined. Trimming took off 3 bases at V and 2 bases at J, with 7 bases between the two ends. Germline V gene lookup returns CDR1 KGHSH and CDR2 LQKENI. CDR3 size: 13 residues. The CDR3 nucleotides read TGTGCCAGCTCACCGACACATCAAGAGACCCAGTACTTC. It specifies CASSPTHQETQYF.

The V gene is TRBV10-1, the J gene TRBJ2-2; D is uncertain. V lost 4 bases and J 6 bases, leaving 6 bases between the germline ends. CDR3 length: 12 residues. In germline, CDR1 is WNHNN, CDR2 SYGVQD (reference sequence). This chain's CDR3 is CASSGRSGELFF. CDR3 in DNA: TGCGCCAGCAGTGGTAGATCCGGGGAGCTGTTTTTT.

By sample fraction, this clonotype is medium-sized. The chain is built from TRBV20-1 and TRBJ2-5; D might be TRBD2 (7 bases). There are 15 residues in the CDR3. The V end was cut by 0 bases, the J end by 5 bases, with 16 bases between. Germline V gene lookup returns CDR1 DFQATT and CDR2 SNEGSKA (reference sequence). For the CDR3, the DNA is TGCAGTGCTAGAGAGCGGGGGCAGCCAGAGGAGACCCAGTACTTC. As protein: CSARERGQPEETQYF.

This clonotype was detected ten times or more. This chain connects TRBV2 to TRBJ1-1; no reliable D call. This CDR3 has 11 residues. CDR1 and CDR2 (germline): SNHLY, FYNNEI. The V gene lost 7 bases and the J gene lost 11 bases, with 14 bases spanning the gap. The CDR3 bases are TGTGCCAGCAATTCGCCCCTGGACGCTTTCTTT. Translating it yields CASNSPLDAFF. The whole variable domain, remainder taken from reference TRBV2 and TRBJ1-1, is EPEVTQTPSHQVTQMGQEVILRCVPISNHLYFYWYRQILGQKVEFLVSFYNNEISEKSEIFDDQFSVERPDGSNFTLKIRSTKLEDSAMYFCASNSPLDAFFGQGTRLTVV.

This clonotype was recorded at least ten times. V gene TRBV6-2 or TRBV6-3 combines with J gene TRBJ1-1, with D unclear. The CDR3 has 11 amino acids. V was shortened by 4 bases and J by 3 bases, with 3 bases between the two germline ends. Germline CDR1 is MNHEY and CDR2 is SVGEGT. This CDR3 is CASSWDTEAFF. In DNA, the CDR3 is TGTGCCAGCAGTTGGGACACTGAAGCTTTCTTT.